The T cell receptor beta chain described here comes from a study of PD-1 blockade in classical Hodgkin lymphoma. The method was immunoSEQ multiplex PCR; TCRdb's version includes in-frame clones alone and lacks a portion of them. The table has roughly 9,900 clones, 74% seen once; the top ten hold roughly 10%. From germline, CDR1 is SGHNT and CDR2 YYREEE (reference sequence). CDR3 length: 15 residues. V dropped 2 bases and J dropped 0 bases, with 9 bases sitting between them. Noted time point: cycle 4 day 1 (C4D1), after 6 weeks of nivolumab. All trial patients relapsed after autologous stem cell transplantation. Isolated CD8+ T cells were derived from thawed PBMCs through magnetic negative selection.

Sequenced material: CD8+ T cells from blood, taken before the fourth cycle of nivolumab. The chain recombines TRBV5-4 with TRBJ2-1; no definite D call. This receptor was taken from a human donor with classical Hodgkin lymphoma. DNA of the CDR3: TGTGCCAGCAGCTTCTGGGGAAGCTCCTACAATGAGCAGTTCTTC. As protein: CASSFWGSSYNEQFF.